Listed below are T cell receptor beta chains from one sample, sequenced in a study of cytomegalovirus exposure and HLA in healthy donors. Sequencing used immunoSEQ multiplex PCR; TCRdb keeps in-frame clones, though not all of them. The table records over 150,000 clones, roughly 80% of them present only once. Sequencing was performed on PBMCs. Receptors were obtained from a young man in good health and CMV-seropositive. Each CDR3 is given with its conserved first and last residue. The D gene is left open where the match is weak. The size field is filled for only some rows; it gives once, few, many or a size class.

clone size | J gene | D gene | V gene | CDR3 protein | CDR3 DNA
. | TRBJ2-6 | . | TRBV25-1 | CASSVRASGANVLTF | TGTGCCAGCAGTGTCAGGGCCTCTGGGGCCAACGTCCTGACTTTC
. | TRBJ1-2 | TRBD1 | TRBV27 | CASADRGFPNYGYTF | TGTGCCAGCGCGGACAGGGGCTTCCCTAACTATGGCTACACCTTC
once | TRBJ2-2 | . | TRBV19 | CASSFSSGIVTGELFF | TGTGCCAGTAGTTTCTCCTCCGGGATAGTCACCGGGGAGCTGTTTTTT
few | TRBJ2-7 | . | TRBV27 | CASSLFRGGYEQYF | TGCGCCAGCAGTTTGTTCAGGGGTGGCTACGAGCAGTACTTC
. | TRBJ2-5 | TRBD2 | TRBV11-3 | CASSSRLAGGSRQETQYF | TGTGCCAGCAGCTCCCGACTAGCGGGGGGGAGTCGTCAAGAGACCCAGTACTTC
. | TRBJ2-2 | TRBD2 | TRBV29-1 | CSVAASGIISTGELFF | TGCAGCGTTGCGGCTAGCGGGATTATCAGTACCGGGGAGCTGTTTTTT
. | TRBJ1-5 | TRBD1 | TRBV7-9 | CASSRTGGPNQPQHF | TGTGCCAGCAGCCGGACAGGGGGCCCCAATCAGCCCCAGCATTTT
few | TRBJ2-5 | . | TRBV5-5 | CASRIGGAETQYF | TGTGCCAGCAGGATTGGGGGCGCAGAGACCCAGTACTTC
. | TRBJ2-5 | . | TRBV5-4 | CASSQNRQQETQYF | TGTGCCAGCAGTCAAAATAGACAGCAAGAGACCCAGTACTTC
. | TRBJ2-2 | TRBD2 | TRBV5-4 | CASSPGGRNTGELFF | TGTGCCAGCAGCCCGGGAGGGCGCAACACCGGGGAGCTGTTTTTT
once | TRBJ1-4 | . | TRBV7-9 | CASSYGFVATNEKLFF | TGTGCCAGCAGCTACGGGTTTGTTGCAACTAATGAAAAACTGTTTTTT
once | TRBJ1-6 | . | TRBV7-5 | CAAGTPYTLSPLHF | TGTGCCGCCGGGACTCCTTATACATTGAGTCCCCTCCACTTT
once | TRBJ2-5 | . | TRBV5-1 | CASRTGLETQYF | TGCGCCAGCAGAACAGGGCTGGAGACCCAGTACTTC
. | TRBJ2-3 | . | TRBV6-1 | CASSDLTDTQYF | TGTGCCAGCAGTGACCTCACAGATACGCAGTATTTT
. | TRBJ1-6 | TRBD1 | TRBV19 | CASSIRTGGSSYNSPLHF | TGTGCCAGTAGTATACGGACAGGGGGTAGCTCCTATAATTCACCCCTCCACTTT
. | TRBJ2-7 | TRBD1 | TRBV4-2 | CASSRIGTGGYEQYF | TGTGCCAGCAGCCGGATCGGGACAGGGGGCTACGAGCAGTACTTC
. | TRBJ2-2 | . | TRBV7-9 | CASSFGLLGREIPTGELFF | TGTGCCAGCAGCTTCGGGTTACTAGGTCGGGAGATCCCCACCGGGGAGCTGTTTTTT
. | TRBJ1-5 | TRBD1 | TRBV4-1 | CASSQADRDNQPQHF | TGCGCCAGCAGCCAAGCGGACAGGGACAATCAGCCCCAGCATTTT
. | TRBJ1-2 | TRBD1 | TRBV6-1 | CASSEPRSGGYGYTF | TGTGCCAGCAGTGAGCCCCGCTCAGGGGGCTATGGCTACACCTTC
. | TRBJ1-4 | TRBD1 | TRBV7-3 | CASSRTGGEKLFF | TGTGCCAGCAGCAGGACAGGGGGCGAAAAACTGTTTTTT
. | TRBJ2-5 | TRBD2 | TRBV5-1 | CASRAALAGVRETQYF | TGCGCCAGCAGGGCAGCTCTAGCGGGAGTTCGTGAGACCCAGTACTTC
. | TRBJ1-4 | TRBD1 | TRBV15 | CATSRPGTGHREKLFF | TGTGCCACCAGCAGACCAGGGACAGGTCATAGAGAAAAACTGTTTTTT
. | TRBJ2-5 | TRBD2 | TRBV7-2 | CASSLGLAGAQETQYF | TGTGCCAGCAGCTTAGGACTAGCGGGGGCGCAAGAGACCCAGTACTTC
. | TRBJ2-3 | . | TRBV6-6 | CASSYREMHTDTQYF | TGTGCCAGCAGTTACCGAGAGATGCACACAGATACGCAGTATTTT
. | TRBJ1-1 | . | TRBV7-2 | CASSQQGNTEAFF | TGTGCCAGCAGCCAACAGGGGAACACTGAAGCTTTCTTT
. | TRBJ1-6 | . | TRBV19 | CASRRQANNSPLHF | TGTGCCAGTCGAAGACAGGCTAATAATTCACCCCTCCACTTT
. | TRBJ2-7 | . | TRBV19 | CASSPGWGVFGEQYF | TGTGCCAGTAGTCCCGGGTGGGGGGTTTTTGGCGAGCAGTACTTC
. | TRBJ1-1 | TRBD1 | TRBV19 | CASSLTGGRGTEAFF | TGTGCCAGTAGTTTAACAGGGGGCCGGGGCACTGAAGCTTTCTTT